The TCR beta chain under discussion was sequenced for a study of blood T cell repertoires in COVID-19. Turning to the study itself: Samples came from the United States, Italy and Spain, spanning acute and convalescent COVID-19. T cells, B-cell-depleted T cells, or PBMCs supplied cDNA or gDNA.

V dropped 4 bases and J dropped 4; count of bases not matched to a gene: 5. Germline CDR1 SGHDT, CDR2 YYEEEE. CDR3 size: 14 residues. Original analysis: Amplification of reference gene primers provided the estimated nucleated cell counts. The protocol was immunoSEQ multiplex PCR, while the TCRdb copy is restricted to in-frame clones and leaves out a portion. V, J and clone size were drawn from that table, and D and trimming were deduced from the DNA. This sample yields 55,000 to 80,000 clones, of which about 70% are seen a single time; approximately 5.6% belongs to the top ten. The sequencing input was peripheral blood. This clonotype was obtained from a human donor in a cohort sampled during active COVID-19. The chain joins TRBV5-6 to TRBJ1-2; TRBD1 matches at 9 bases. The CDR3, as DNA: TGTGCCAGCAGCCGGACAGGGGCGGTCTATGGCTACACCTTC. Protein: CASSRTGAVYGYTF.